Sequencing of this TCR beta chain was carried out in a study of T-cell reconstitution after alpha-beta-depleted transplantation in children. TCRbeta library construction was performed incorporating unique molecular identifiers. TCRdb ran MiXCR on the PCR reads and lists one entry per CDR3 protein. The top ten hold around 9.1% of the sample, which has 250,000 to 350,000 distinct CDR3 sequences, 9.9% seen once. Sequenced material: PBMCs from the stem cell graft donor, taken from the stem cell graft. The receptor was derived from a human donor who donated a stem cell graft to a child with SCID.

The CDR3 region has the DNA TGTGCCATCAGTGAGTCGACGGGGTTCAGCAATCAGCCCCAGCATTTT. Translation: CAISESTGFSNQPQHF. The rearrangement links TRBV10-3 to TRBJ1-5; D remains unclear. The CDR3 spans 16 residues. Germline loops: CDR1 ENHRY, CDR2 SYGVKD. V was clipped by 0 bases and J by 1 base, with 10 bases between them.